Below, 16 T cell receptor beta chains from the same sample are listed, as sequenced in a study of T cell responses to AZD1222 COVID-19 vaccine. Assay: immunoSEQ multiplex PCR; the TCRdb copy retains only in-frame clones and omits some. This repertoire shows approximately 120,000 clones, 87% found once; its top ten account for approximately 5%. The sample was peripheral blood, taken on day 0 of AZD1222 vaccination. These receptors all stem from an adult in good health.

The gene calls are TRBV11-2 and TRBJ1-3; no reliable D call. The V gene's germline CDR1 is SGHAT and CDR2 FQNNGV. This CDR3 has 14 amino acids. The ends were cut back, 1 base at V and 0 bases at J, with 4 bases in the middle. The CDR3 is CASSLAPSGNTIYF. CDR3 nucleotides: TGTGCCAGCAGCTTAGCACCCTCTGGAAACACCATATATTTT.

There are a few counts of this clone. The rearrangement uses TRBV29-1 and TRBJ2-7, with D possibly TRBD1 on 5 matching bases. Germline CDR1 and CDR2: SQVTM and ANQGSEA. With 2 bases removed from V and 2 bases from J, the gap between germline ends came to 10 bases. The CDR3 is made up of 13 amino acids. The CDR3 region is CSVETQGTYEQYF. The CDR3 DNA sequence: TGCAGCGTTGAAACGCAGGGAACCTACGAGCAGTACTTC.

CDR3 sequence reads: CASSTEGAGSQYF. Here the CDR3 DNA reads TGTGCCAGCAGCACCGAGGGGGCAGGGAGCCAGTACTTC. The gene calls are TRBV5-4 and TRBJ2-5; TRBD1 matches at 7 bases. With 4 bases clipped from V and 10 bases from J, the junction kept 10 bases outside the gene matches. CDR1 SGHNT and CDR2 YYREEE come from the germline V gene (reference sequence). CDR3 length equals 13 residues.

This sequence joins TRBV3-1 (or the pseudogene TRBV3-2) and TRBJ1-2; tentative D call: TRBD1 (5 bases). Germline CDR1 LGHDT, CDR2 YNNKEL (reference sequence). V was pared by 0 bases and J by 4 bases, with 9 bases between. The CDR3 loop spans 14 amino acids. The CDR3 spells CASSQDRGGYGYTF. CDR3 DNA sequence: TGTGCCAGCAGCCAAGATCGGGGGGGCTATGGCTACACCTTC.

This chain joins TRBV10-3 and TRBJ1-4, with D maybe TRBD1 (6 bases). CDR1 ENHRY and CDR2 SYGVKD come from the germline V gene. V was pared by 2 bases and J by 6 bases, with 10 bases between. This CDR3 region has 14 residues. In nucleotides, the CDR3 is TGTGCCATCAGTGAGCACAGGGAGGATGAAAAACTGTTTTTT. Encoded protein: CAISEHREDEKLFF.

The J gene is TRBJ1-4, the V gene TRBV7-9, with D possibly TRBD1 on 6 matching bases. CDR1 SEHNR and CDR2 FQNEAQ come from the germline V gene (reference sequence). This CDR3 is 19 amino acids long. V lost 6 bases to trimming and J lost 6 bases, with 29 bases between them. The CDR3 DNA follows: TGTGCCAGCAGTCAACCCACAGGGCCTCTAAAGGGGGATTATGAAAAACTGTTTTTT. Amino acid sequence: CASSQPTGPLKGDYEKLFF.

V is TRBV21-1 and J is TRBJ2-3; the table names TRBD1, a call not compared with the DNA. TRBV21-1 is tagged as a pseudogene. The CDR3 is 20 residues long. CDR3 in amino acids: CASSKIPQPTGSKSTDTQYF. The CDR3 bases are TGTGCCAGCAGCAAGATCCCGCAACCCACAGGGTCAAAGAGTACAGATACGCAGTATTTT.

The rearrangement links TRBV3-1 (or the pseudogene TRBV3-2) to TRBJ1-6; the D gene is possibly TRBD1 (6 bases). Per germline, CDR1 LGHDT and CDR2 YNNKEL (reference sequence). The CDR3 covers 17 residues. Trimming pared 4 bases from V and 0 bases from J, leaving 13 bases between. The CDR3 sequence: CASSLRTVSSYNSPLHF. The CDR3 DNA reads TGTGCCAGCAGCCTTAGGACAGTGAGCTCCTATAATTCACCCCTCCACTTT.

J is TRBJ2-7 and V is TRBV28; 10 bases match TRBD2. CDR1 and CDR2 (germline): MDHEN, SYDVKM. This CDR3 region has 15 residues. J gave up 2 bases and V 5 bases, and 6 bases lay outside the gene matches. The CDR3 sequence is CASSAPGTSAYEQYF. DNA of the CDR3: TGTGCCAGCAGTGCCCCCGGGACTAGCGCCTACGAGCAGTACTTC.

The rearrangement uses TRBV10-3 and TRBJ1-3, with D hard to call. This CDR3 contains 14 residues. V was trimmed by 3 bases and J by 0 bases, leaving 6 bases between them. Germline V gene data show CDR1 as ENHRY and CDR2 as SYGVKD. The CDR3 reads CAISEGYSGNTIYF. The CDR3 DNA follows: TGTGCCATCAGTGAAGGATACTCTGGAAACACCATATATTTT.

The chain links TRBV5-1 to TRBJ2-5; 7 nucleotides match TRBD2. The CDR3 loop spans 14 amino acids. J gave up 3 bases and V 4 bases, and 6 bases lay outside the gene matches. Germline CDR1 is SGHRS and CDR2 is YFSETQ. The CDR3 spells CASSKSGTKETQYF. The CDR3 DNA is TGCGCCAGCAGCAAAAGCGGGACTAAAGAGACCCAGTACTTC.

The chain carries TRBV9 and TRBJ1-2, with a weak D call TRBD1 (6 bases). This CDR3 comprises 15 residues. Germline V gene lookup returns CDR1 SGDLS and CDR2 YYNGEE. V dropped 0 bases and J dropped 3 bases, with 12 bases sitting between them. CDR3 sequence reads: CASSVVSRTDYGYTF. The CDR3 nucleotides read TGTGCCAGCAGCGTAGTGAGCAGGACAGACTATGGCTACACCTTC.

J is TRBJ1-2 and V is TRBV19, with TRBD1 as a possible D gene (5 bases). Germline assignment: CDR1 LNHDA and CDR2 SQIVND (reference sequence). The CDR3 spans 14 residues. Trimming pared 1 base from V and 4 bases from J, leaving 10 bases between. In nucleotides, the CDR3 is TGTGCCAGTAGTATAGTAGCAGGGCCCTATGGCTACACCTTC. Translating gives CASSIVAGPYGYTF.

The gene calls are TRBV28 and TRBJ1-4; D uncertain. The CDR3 is made up of 14 amino acids. V gave up 5 bases and J gave up 4 bases, with 11 bases separating them. CDR1 and CDR2 from the germline V gene are MDHEN and SYDVKM. The CDR3 DNA reads TGTGCCAGCAGTACGGACTCCGGTAATGAAAAACTGTTTTTT. Translating it yields CASSTDSGNEKLFF. Using reference TRBV28 and TRBJ1-4 for the parts outside the CDR3, the full variable domain is DVKVTQSSRYLVKRTGEKVFLECVQDMDHENMFWYRQDPGLGLRLIYFSYDVKMKEKGDIPEGYSVSREKKERFSLILESASTNQTSMYLCASSTDSGNEKLFFGSGTQLSVL.

V gene TRBV9 combines with J gene TRBJ2-2; D possibly corresponds to TRBD1 (6 bases). Trimming took off 0 bases at V and 7 bases at J, with 13 bases between the two ends. The length of the CDR3 is 15 residues. Per germline, CDR1 SGDLS and CDR2 YYNGEE. Here the CDR3 DNA reads TGTGCCAGCAGCGTAGTGGCAGGGGCTGTCGGGGAGCTGTTTTTT. Its translation: CASSVVAGAVGELFF.

The gene calls are TRBV10-2 and TRBJ2-7, with a tentative D call TRBD1 (7 bases). V was shortened by 6 bases and J by 1 base, with 16 bases between the two germline ends. The CDR3 loop spans 15 amino acids. Germline CDR1 and CDR2: WSHSY and SAAADI. The CDR3 is CASRPGAGGSYEQYF. The CDR3 coding sequence is TGCGCCAGCAGACCCGGGGCAGGGGGGTCCTACGAGCAGTACTTC.